The source of this T cell receptor beta chain is a study of vaccination and CD4 T cells after COVID-19. Oncomine TCR Beta short-read sequencing was applied to DNA from cultured CD4+ T cells. Researchers extracted genomic DNA from CD4+ T cells that had been cultured. TCRdb itself ran the PCR reads through MiXCR, one entry per CDR3 protein. The profile shows 5,500 to 7,000 distinct CDR3 sequences, approximately 35% of them singletons. Treatment specified: approximately 9-day PBMC culture with coronavirus spike peptide pools or control peptides (ViraFEST assay). According to the study, CD4+ T cells from the unexposed donor were gathered ahead of the COVID-19 pandemic (2011-2018). This clonotype was observed a handful of times. The antigen is undetermined. Trimming removed 4 bases at V and 0 bases at J, with 13 bases between. The CDR3 has 15 residues. Germline V gives CDR1 SEHNR, CDR2 FQNEAQ (reference sequence).

The rearrangement uses TRBV7-9 and TRBJ2-7; no firm D call. Sequencing was carried out using CD4+ T cells from blood, cultured in vitro. This sequence originates from a human donor in good health. CDR3 sequence (DNA): TGTGCCAGCAGCTCGTTTGGCAGTGTCTCCTACGAGCAGTACTTC. Translation gives CASSSFGSVSYEQYF.